The 8 T cell receptor beta chains in this list originate from one sample, sequenced in a study of shared clonotypes between healthy human individuals. Only in-frame clones appear in the TCRdb table, and some are missing; sequencing was by immunoSEQ multiplex PCR. The data show over 95,000 clones, with about 45% seen just once and approximately 15% held by the top ten. Input material: PBMCs. All receptors derive from a woman between 35 and 50 years old in good health. Some clones in this sample may be carry-over from other donors' samples.

The chain links TRBV5-1 to TRBJ2-5, with 10 bases identical to TRBD2. This CDR3 is 16 amino acids long. V lost 4 bases and J lost 0; bases outside the gene matches: 6. CDR1 and CDR2 (germline): SGHRS, YFSETQ. CDR3 amino acids: CASSRGLAGDQETQYF. The CDR3 nucleotides are TGCGCCAGCAGCCGGGGGCTAGCGGGAGACCAAGAGACCCAGTACTTC.

This chain links TRBV2 with TRBJ1-4; 7 bases are shared with TRBD1. Germline lookup yields CDR1 SNHLY and CDR2 FYNNEI. The CDR3 sequence is 14 residues long. V was clipped by 6 bases and J by 0 bases; unmatched bases: 1. The CDR3 sequence: CASRGQTTNEKLFF. CDR3 nucleotide sequence: TGTGCCAGCAGGGGACAGACAACTAATGAAAAACTGTTTTTT.

This clone showed up just a few times. This rearrangement joins TRBV6-1 to TRBJ1-2; D uncertain. Germline loops: CDR1 MNHNS, CDR2 SASEGT. The CDR3 contains 15 residues. Trimming removed 3 bases at V and 7 bases at J, with 18 bases between. CDR3 nucleotide sequence: TGTGCCAGCAGTGACGCCAGTTCCCTATTTCGTGGCTACACCTTC. Protein: CASSDASSLFRGYTF.

This clone occurred many times. The chain recombines TRBV30 with TRBJ1-1, with D possibly TRBD1 on 5 matching bases. Germline values: CDR1 GTSNPN, CDR2 SVGIG (reference sequence). The CDR3 is 13 amino acids. Trimming shortened V by 2 bases and J by 8 bases, and 15 bases separated the two germline ends. The CDR3 nucleotides read TGTGCCTGGAGTCGAGGCCCCCCAGGGGAAGCTTTCTTT. Protein product: CAWSRGPPGEAFF.

Of note for this clone: A read error may account for a junction end that differs from germline. Additional DNA sequences in this sample encode the identical CDR3. The J gene is TRBJ2-5, the V gene TRBV20-1; D call uncertain. CDR3 length: 11 amino acids. Per germline, CDR1 DFQATT and CDR2 SNEGSKA (reference sequence). Written as DNA, the CDR3 is TGCAGTGCTAGCGGGCAAGAGACTCAGTACTTC. Its protein is CSASGQETQYF.

V usage is TRBV7-2 and J usage is TRBJ2-3; D is unclear. V was cut by 1 base and J by 0 bases, with 5 bases left in between. The CDR3 runs to 14 residues. Germline assignment: CDR1 SGHTA and CDR2 FQGNSA. The CDR3 here is CASSLGWSTDTQYF. DNA of the CDR3: TGTGCCAGCAGCTTAGGGTGGAGCACAGATACGCAGTATTTT.

The table lists this clone with many counts. The chain is built from TRBV1 and TRBJ2-1. TRBV1 is tagged as a pseudogene. CDR3 length: 17 residues. The CDR3 reads CTSSQAGGFGSYNEQFF. The DNA of the CDR3 is TGCACCAGCAGCCAAGCCGGGGGCTTTGGGTCCTACAATGAGCAGTTCTTC.

This clone has at least ten counts. The chain joins TRBV7-9 to TRBJ2-5, with 7 bases lining up with TRBD1. The tail of the sequence fits TRBJ2-7 better, so the J call may be wrong. Germline V gene data show CDR1 as SEHNR and CDR2 as FQNEAQ (reference sequence). The CDR3 has 14 amino acids. The CDR3: CASSLGGQADEQYF. The DNA of the CDR3 is TGTGCCAGCAGCTTAGGCGGACAGGCGGACGAGCAGTACTTC.